Following are 2 T cell receptor beta chains from one sample sequenced in a study of blood T cell repertoires in COVID-19. The method was immunoSEQ multiplex PCR; TCRdb's version includes in-frame clones alone and lacks a portion of them. This sample has fewer than 85,000 clones, with 82% found just once. The sequenced sample consisted of peripheral blood. All receptors come from a human donor in a cohort sampled during active COVID-19.

This clone has more than one count but fewer than ten. This rearrangement joins TRBV6-5 to TRBJ2-7; 9 positions agree with TRBD2. The CDR3 totals 13 residues. Looked up from germline, CDR1 is MNHEY and CDR2 is SVGAGI. V shed 4 bases and J 5 bases; nucleotides not matched to a gene: 3. The CDR3 DNA sequence: TGTGCCAGCAGTTCCGCGGGGGGGAACGAGCAGTACTTC. Protein sequence: CASSSAGGNEQYF.

This sequence joins TRBV6-5 and TRBJ2-7, with 9 bases lining up with TRBD1. This CDR3 is 14 amino acids long. The ends lost 6 bases at V and 3 bases at J; junction bases unmatched: 6. Germline loops: CDR1 MNHEY, CDR2 SVGAGI. The CDR3 nucleotides are TGTGCCAGCAGGGTGGGACAGGGCTACTACGAGCAGTACTTC. It codes for CASRVGQGYYEQYF.